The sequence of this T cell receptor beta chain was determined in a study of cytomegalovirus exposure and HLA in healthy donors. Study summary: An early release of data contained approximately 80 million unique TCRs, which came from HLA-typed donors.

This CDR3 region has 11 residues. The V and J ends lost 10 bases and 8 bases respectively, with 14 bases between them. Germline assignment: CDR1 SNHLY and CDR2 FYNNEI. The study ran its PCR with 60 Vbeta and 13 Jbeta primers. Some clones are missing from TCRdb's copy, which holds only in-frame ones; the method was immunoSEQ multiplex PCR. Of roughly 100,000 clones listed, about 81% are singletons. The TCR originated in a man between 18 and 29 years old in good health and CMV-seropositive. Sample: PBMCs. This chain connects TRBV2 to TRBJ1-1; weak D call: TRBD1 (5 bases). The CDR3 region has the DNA TGTGCCACCGGATATGACAGAGAAGCTTTCTTT. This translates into CATGYDREAFF.